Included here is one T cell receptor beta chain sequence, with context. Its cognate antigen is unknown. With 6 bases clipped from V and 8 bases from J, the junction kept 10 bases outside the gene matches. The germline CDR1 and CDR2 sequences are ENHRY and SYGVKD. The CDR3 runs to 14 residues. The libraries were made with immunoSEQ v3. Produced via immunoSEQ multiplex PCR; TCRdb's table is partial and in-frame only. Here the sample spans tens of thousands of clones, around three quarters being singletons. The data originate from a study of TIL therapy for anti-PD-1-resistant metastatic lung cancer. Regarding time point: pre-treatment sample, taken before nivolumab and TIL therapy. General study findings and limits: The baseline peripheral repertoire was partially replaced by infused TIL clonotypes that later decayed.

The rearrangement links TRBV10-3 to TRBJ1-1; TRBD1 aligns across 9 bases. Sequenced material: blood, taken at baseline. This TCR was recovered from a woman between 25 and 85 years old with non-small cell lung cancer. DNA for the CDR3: TGTGCCATCAGCTCCGCTACAGGGGGCAGCGAAGCTTTCTTT. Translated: CAISSATGGSEAFF.